This entry is about one TCR beta chain. The target of this receptor is not known. Within one base of it there is no much larger clone, and no base qualities were kept. This entry belongs to a study of beta chain features in type 1 diabetes (dated by TCRdb to 2016 to 2019). Regarding the complete study: Patients and healthy donors did not differ in mean age, gender distribution, total cell number or subset yield. Whereas all 30 or so donors provided naive and central memory subsets, regulatory and stem cell-like memory subsets were isolated from just 8 patients and roughly eight healthy donors. A total of 85 million to 140 million sorted cells were examined across all samples, and a strong correlation was observed between cell number per subset and RNA yield. In the study, recently diagnosed type 1 diabetes patients and matched healthy donors were compared on the TCRB repertoires of their sorted circulating CD4+ T cell subsets.

The entire amount of isolated RNA was reverse transcribed using the High Capacity cDNA Reverse Transcription Kit, so the sequenced TCRB transcripts were expressed ones. Deep immunoSEQ sequencing was performed on naive, central memory and regulatory T cell samples, with an average of around 3.5 million total reads per sample. After sorted cells were lysed in RLT buffer, RNA was extracted with DNase-treated RNeasy Micro or Mini kits, with the choice depending on cell number. Each cell subset was processed on its own to prevent cross-contamination, while patient and healthy donor samples were processed together. TCRB sequences were amplified from cDNA with the immunoSEQ multiplex PCR, producing 87-bp fragments spanning the CDR3 region. The amplicons were sequenced using the Illumina HiSeq platform. For the original study's pipeline: Synthetic template baselines were used to correct PCR bias computationally, reads within Hamming distance 2 were collapsed, and singletons that could not be merged were discarded. By aligning reads against IMGT, V, D and J genes, CDR3 length, and insertions or deletions at six rearrangement sites were assigned. Within each subset, clonotype counts were normalized to sorted cell number, after which true diversity and Gini coefficients were computed with the tcR R package. Repertoire sharing was quantified using the overlap coefficient calculated on TCRB nucleotide sequences. Out-of-frame TCRB sequences from naive cells were analyzed as a proxy for the pre-selection repertoire. In its TCRdb copy, this immuneACCESS table keeps in-frame sequences only and misses some clones. Where compared with another copy, unresolved V genes explain less than half of these, and the others have no known cause. V, J and clone size are taken as reported in that table, and D and trimming were inferred from the DNA itself. Here the sample has 200,000 to 300,000 clones; around an eighth occur a single time. The ten most abundant clones make up about 0.027% of the sample.

What the study reported, not specific to this receptor: Because the HLA sub-analyses included only small numbers of individuals, any influence of HLA type on TCRB rearrangement was left unresolved. A moderate but significant shortening of TCRB CDR3 length was observed in type 1 diabetes patients in all four CD4+ subsets. Because cDNA rather than genomic DNA was sequenced, highly expressing activated cells could have been over-represented, although no difference in activation and CD3 levels was found between groups. Naive, central memory and regulatory TCRB repertoires appeared to be more alike among patients than among healthy donors. PCR may preferentially amplify shorter templates, but because patient and control samples were amplified and corrected together, any resulting skew would affect both groups equally. Fewer insertions and more nucleotide deletions at VDJ recombination sites were observed in patients with type 1 diabetes, implying thymic rearrangement abnormalities.

The CDR3 holds 15 amino acids from the cysteine to the phenylalanine. Left in the record is the CDR3 DNA by itself, 45 bases read in frame from the first base. V was cut back by 1 base and J by 1 base, leaving a gap of 10 bases between them. The germline V gene gives CDR1 as SGHDN and CDR2 as FVKESK. Each donor gave one peripheral blood draw, about 100 mL on average, collected into heparinised tubes. A BD FACSAria II and a panel including CD45RO, CCR7, CD25, CD127, CD95 and CD27 were used to sort naive, central memory, regulatory and stem cell-like memory CD4+ T cells. Every sorted population had a purity above 95%. Right away, PBMCs were isolated by Lymphoprep density gradient centrifugation and were stained directly, with no culture step. Samples were stained and sorted in pairs, with one healthy donor and one patient per experiment, so that batch effects were minimized.

This receptor was identified in a woman in her thirties or forties in good health. The rearrangement joined TRBV14 to TRBJ1-1; too little of a D gene remains to name it. The sample taken for sequencing was naive CD4+ T cells from blood. The sample's cell subset or site, from its label and the paper: true naive CD4+ T cells. The CDR3: CASSQALRGNTEAFF. The nucleotide sequence is given as TGTGCCAGCAGCCAAGCCCTTCGGGGGAACACTGAAGCTTTCTTT.